The table lists the clone carrying this T cell receptor beta chain with many counts. Its antigen is not identified. No DNA is shown, since the ends of the CDR3 on it are uncertain; the CDR3 is the one TCRdb lists. TCRdb reprocessed the reads with MiXCR, giving one entry per CDR3 protein. The top ten hold approximately 4.3% of the sample, which has approximately 76,000 distinct CDR3 sequences, 3.7% seen once. Counting both end residues, the CDR3 totals 23 amino acids. The data derive from a study of T cell repertoires in cytomegalovirus infection. At the level of the study: It can be stated that public TCR beta signatures indicated CMV infection as well as a matching HLA type.

Whole-study results and caveats: In two of eight donors, the top clonotype was HLA-C-restricted CMV-specific. Cumulative frequency of public TCR beta families picked out carriers of CMV plus the relevant HLA.

Sequencing input: PBMCs. The chain couples TRBV7-5 to TRBJ1-3. TRBV7-5 is a recognized pseudogene. The receptor was derived from a human donor in good health (CMV status not recorded). Some clones in this sample may be carry-over from other donors' samples. The CDR3 here is CISVPEARVSSRTEQITRNTIYF.